The 26 T cell receptor beta chains in this list originate from one sample, sequenced in a study of blood T cells in healthy people across ages. Sample-barcoded 5' priming and a J-beta primer mix drove a second PCR of roughly 6 to 12 cycles. A single record per CDR3 protein comes from TCRdb applying MiXCR to the 5' RACE reads. The sample gives 850,000 to 1,000,000 distinct CDR3 sequences, 45% to 60% of which show up once; about a fifth is in the top ten. The sequenced material came from blood. Receptor source: a woman aged 55-75 years in good health.

V gene TRBV3-1 combines with J gene TRBJ2-1; tentatively, D is TRBD2 (7 bases). The CDR3 has 14 amino acids. V gave up 4 bases and J gave up 7 bases, with 14 bases separating them. Looked up from germline, CDR1 is LGHDT and CDR2 is YNNKEL (reference sequence). The CDR3 coding sequence is TGTGCCAGCAGCCTGAGGGGGGGAGAAAATGAGCAGTTCTTC. As protein: CASSLRGGENEQFF.

The chain uses TRBV28 and TRBJ2-5; tentatively, D is TRBD1 (5 bases). The CDR3 totals 12 residues. Germline V CDR1 and CDR2: MDHEN, SYDVKM. CDR3: CSIGQGFNEQYF. In DNA, the CDR3 is TGTAGTATCGGGCAGGGTTTCAATGAGCAGTACTTC.

The chain joins TRBV6-5 to TRBJ1-2, with TRBD1 matching over 8 bases. V lost 6 bases and J lost 0; bases outside the gene matches: 6. The germline CDR1 and CDR2 sequences are MNHEY and SVGAGI. CDR3 length: 15 residues. The CDR3 nucleotides are TGTGCCAGCAGACCCCAGGGGGCGACTAACTATGGCTACACCTTC. Translated: CASRPQGATNYGYTF.

The genes are TRBV15 and TRBJ2-7; no definite D call. Looked up from germline, CDR1 is LNHNV and CDR2 is YYDKDF (reference sequence). Trimming took 7 bases from V and 0 from J, leaving 13 bases between them. The CDR3 runs 14 residues. CDR3 DNA: TGTGCCACCAACAACGGGCGTGGCTCCTACGAGCAGTACTTC. Translating it yields CATNNGRGSYEQYF.

The J gene is TRBJ2-1, the V gene TRBV6-2 or TRBV6-3; 12 nucleotides match TRBD2. The CDR3 has 17 residues. Germline CDR1 reads MNHEY; CDR2 reads SVGEGT. Trimming took 2 bases from V and 7 from J; bases not matched to a gene: 9. DNA of the CDR3: TGTGCCAGCAGTTACCCCCCGACTAGCGGGAGTAGGAATGAGCAGTTCTTC. Protein product: CASSYPPTSGSRNEQFF.

This clonotype has at least ten counts. CDR3: CASRRDSSTDTQYF. CDR3 nucleotides: TGTGCCAGCCGACGGGACAGCAGCACAGATACGCAGTATTTT. J is TRBJ2-3 and V is TRBV6-5; TRBD1 agrees at 7 bases. The CDR3 totals 14 residues. Germline V CDR1 and CDR2: MNHEY, SVGAGI. The trim removed 8 bases at V and 0 bases at J, leaving 5 bases unmatched.

This clonotype was found a few times. This sequence joins TRBV20-1 and TRBJ1-2, with unresolved D. V was trimmed by 2 bases and J by 8 bases, leaving 15 bases between them. This CDR3 is built from 13 residues. Germline V CDR1 and CDR2: DFQATT, SNEGSKA (reference sequence). CDR3 nucleotide sequence: TGCAGTGCTAGAAACGACGGCCGGCGGGGCTACACCTTC. It is translated as CSARNDGRRGYTF.

The CDR3 coding sequence is TGTGCCTGGAGTGTCGCTGTGACGTCCAACGTCCTGACTTTC. The encoded protein is CAWSVAVTSNVLTF. The genes are TRBV30 and TRBJ2-6; no clear D. The germline CDR1 and CDR2 sequences are GTSNPN and SVGIG (reference sequence). CDR3 length: 14 amino acids. The ends were cut back, 0 bases at V and 8 bases at J, with 11 bases in the middle. The full variable domain, rest sourced from reference TRBV30 and TRBJ2-6, is SQTIHQWPATLVQPVGSPLSLECTVEGTSNPNLYWYRQAAGRGLQLLFYSVGIGQISSEVPQNLSASRPQDRQFILSSKKLLLSDSGFYLCAWSVAVTSNVLTFGAGSRLTVL.

With respect to this clonotype: At one of its ends the junction is not consistent with the germline gene, which may arise from a read error. The V gene is TRBV11-2, the J gene TRBJ2-3; D is ambiguous. The CDR3 covers 15 residues. In germline, CDR1 is SGHAT, CDR2 FQNNGV. This CDR3 reads CASTLGLAFTDTQYF. The CDR3 DNA reads as TGTGCCAGCACCTTAGGTTTGGCTTTCACAGATACGCAGTATTTT.

The chain has TRBV29-1 and TRBJ2-1; 7 bases line up with TRBD2. Germline-derived CDR1 and CDR2 are SQVTM and ANQGSEA. The CDR3 covers 12 residues. V lost 6 bases to trimming and J lost 7 bases; unmatched junction nucleotides: 6. The CDR3 reads CSVVLAPNEQFF. The CDR3 coding sequence is TGCAGCGTGGTACTAGCGCCTAATGAGCAGTTCTTC.

The chain employs TRBV15 and TRBJ1-2; D possibly corresponds to TRBD1 (6 bases). The germline V and J ends were trimmed by 5 bases and 2 bases, with 9 bases remaining between them. In germline, CDR1 is LNHNV, CDR2 YYDKDF (reference sequence). This CDR3 comprises 13 residues. DNA for the CDR3: TGTGCCACCAGCGGGGGGCAGAACTATGGCTACACCTTC. Translated, it gives CATSGGQNYGYTF.

A few counts support this clonotype. This chain connects TRBV27 to TRBJ1-2, with a possible D match to TRBD1 (5 bases). The length of the CDR3 is 15 residues. The germline gives CDR1 MNHEY, CDR2 SMNVEV (reference sequence). Deletions cut 5 bases from V and 4 bases from J, with 17 bases between. CDR3 amino acids: CASSGPGDGSYGYTF. Written as DNA, the CDR3 is TGTGCCAGCAGTGGGCCTGGGGACGGTTCCTATGGCTACACCTTC.

This clonotype has only a few counts. V is TRBV7-9 and J is TRBJ2-1; the D gene is possibly TRBD1 (6 bases). The CDR3 has 12 residues. Per the germline V gene, CDR1 is SEHNR and CDR2 is FQNEAQ (reference sequence). Trimming cost V 6 bases and J 6 bases, with 9 bases left between them. CDR3 coding DNA: TGTGCCAGCAGGGAACAGGGCAATGAGCAGTTCTTC. Translation: CASREQGNEQFF.

The chain uses TRBV6-5 and TRBJ1-2; TRBD1 matches 7 bases. This CDR3 is 16 amino acids long. The junction had 14 bases not matched to a gene; V was cut back by 5 bases and J by 5 bases. Germline values: CDR1 MNHEY, CDR2 SVGAGI. The CDR3 spells CASSLTPTGRRYGYTF. In DNA, the CDR3 is TGTGCCAGCAGTCTTACCCCGACAGGGAGGAGGTATGGCTACACCTTC.

The rearrangement uses TRBV29-1 and TRBJ2-5, with TRBD1 as a possible D gene (6 bases). CDR1 SQVTM and CDR2 ANQGSEA come from the germline V gene. The CDR3 has 14 residues. Trimming removed 7 bases at V and 6 bases at J, with 21 bases between. The DNA for the CDR3 is TGCAGCGCTCAACCGAACAGGGTGGGGAAGACCCAGTACTTC. It codes for CSAQPNRVGKTQYF.

This clonotype has only a few counts. The rearrangement links TRBV5-1 to TRBJ1-4; tentative D call: TRBD1 (6 bases). Germline-derived CDR1 and CDR2 are SGHRS and YFSETQ. The CDR3 has 13 amino acids. Trimming took 6 bases from V and 5 from J, leaving 11 bases between them. CDR3 amino acids: CASTGGQNEKLFF. Written as DNA, the CDR3 is TGCGCCAGCACCGGCGGACAGAATGAAAAACTGTTTTTT. Based on the CDR3 plus reference TRBV5-1 and TRBJ1-4, the full variable domain is KAGVTQTPRYLIKTRGQQVTLSCSPISGHRSVSWYQQTPGQGLQFLFEYFSETQRNKGNFPGRFSGRQFSNSRSEMNVSTLELGDSALYLCASTGGQNEKLFFGSGTQLSVL.

This clonotype was counted a few times. The rearrangement uses TRBV20-1 and TRBJ2-7; D not resolved. V lost 2 bases and J 7 bases, leaving 12 bases between the germline ends. The germline CDR1 and CDR2 sequences are DFQATT and SNEGSKA (reference sequence). The CDR3 is made up of 12 amino acids. Written as DNA, the CDR3 is TGCAGTGCTAGACCACCCCGGTTGGAGCAGTACTTC. Translating gives CSARPPRLEQYF.

The gene calls are TRBV27 and TRBJ1-5; TRBD1 matches at 8 bases. The germline V gene encodes CDR1 MNHEY and CDR2 SMNVEV (reference sequence). The CDR3 loop spans 15 amino acids. V shed 2 bases, J shed 5 bases, and the junction held 5 bases outside the gene matches. CDR3 sequence reads: CASSLSGQGHQPQHF. The CDR3 DNA sequence: TGTGCCAGCAGTTTAAGTGGACAGGGTCATCAGCCCCAGCATTTT.

This clonotype was seen a few times. V gene TRBV28 combines with J gene TRBJ2-4; TRBD1 is a possible D gene (6 bases). The J call could be wrong; TRBJ2-7 is a better fit for the DNA end. The germline V gene encodes CDR1 MDHEN and CDR2 SYDVKM. CDR3 length equals 14 residues. CDR3 bases: TGTGCCAGCAGTTTTGGGACACCTCCCTACGAGCAGTACTTC. This translates into CASSFGTPPYEQYF.

This CDR3 reads CAAWNGSPTYEQYF. The DNA of the CDR3 is TGTGCCGCATGGAACGGGAGCCCCACCTACGAGCAGTACTTC. The J gene is TRBJ2-7, the V gene TRBV6-2 or TRBV6-3; perhaps TRBD2 as D (6 bases). The CDR3 covers 14 residues. The V gene lost 11 bases and the J gene lost 2 bases, with 19 bases spanning the gap. CDR1 MNHEY and CDR2 SVGEGT come from the germline V gene.

The rearrangement joins TRBV7-9 to TRBJ2-3; the D gene is possibly TRBD1 (6 bases). V lost 2 bases to trimming and J lost 4 bases, with 13 bases between them. Germline V gene data show CDR1 as SEHNR and CDR2 as FQNEAQ (reference sequence). There are 15 residues in the CDR3. The CDR3 DNA reads TGTGCCAGCAGCTTAACGGCAGGGGTATCAGATACGCAGTATTTT. It translates to CASSLTAGVSDTQYF.

The CDR3 DNA is TGTGCCAGCAGCTTAGTTCCTGTGGGGACTAGCGGGAGATCCCCCTACGAGCAGTACTTC. This gives the protein CASSLVPVGTSGRSPYEQYF. The chain combines TRBV7-6 with TRBJ2-4; 14 nucleotides align to TRBD2. TRBJ2-7 matches the DNA end more closely, so the J call is doubtful. CDR3 length equals 20 residues. Per germline, CDR1 SGHVS and CDR2 FNYEAQ.

This rearrangement joins TRBV7-3 to TRBJ2-4, with a tentative D call TRBD2 (6 bases). In germline, CDR1 is SGHTA, CDR2 FQGTGA. V lost 2 bases, J lost 6 bases, and 11 bases lay in between. The length of the CDR3 is 14 residues. The CDR3 DNA follows: TGTGCCAGCAGCTTAGGAGGGGTGGGAAACATTCAGTACTTC. It is translated as CASSLGGVGNIQYF.

The rearrangement links TRBV14 to TRBJ2-5, with 9 bases lining up with TRBD2. The CDR3 is made up of 14 amino acids. The junction had 9 bases not matched to a gene; V was cut back by 8 bases and J by 5 bases. Germline values: CDR1 SGHDN, CDR2 FVKESK. The CDR3: CASGPGTSRETQYF. The CDR3 nucleotides read TGTGCCAGCGGTCCCGGGACTAGCAGGGAGACCCAGTACTTC. Looking up the rest from reference TRBV14 and TRBJ2-5 gives the full variable domain: EAGVTQFPSHSVIEKGQTVTLRCDPISGHDNLYWYRRVMGKEIKFLLHFVKESKQDESGMPNNRFLAERTGGTYSTLKVQPAELEDSGVYFCASGPGTSRETQYFGPGTRLLVL.

The chain carries TRBV10-2 and TRBJ2-3, with TRBD2 matching over 8 bases. CDR1 and CDR2 from the germline V gene are WSHSY and SAAADI. Trimming at V came to 3 bases and at J to 6 bases, leaving 5 bases not matched to a gene. The CDR3 consists of 14 residues. The CDR3 here is CASSDSPGGDTQYF. CDR3 in DNA: TGCGCCAGCAGTGACTCTCCGGGAGGGGATACGCAGTATTTT.

The chain uses TRBV7-2 and TRBJ2-7; D possibly corresponds to TRBD2 (5 bases). The CDR3 consists of 16 residues. CDR1 is SGHTA, CDR2 FQGNSA, per germline. V shed 6 bases and J shed 3 bases, with 21 bases lying between them. CDR3: CASRSNGGQARYEQYF. The CDR3 DNA follows: TGTGCCAGCAGATCCAACGGAGGTCAGGCCCGCTACGAGCAGTACTTC.